This paragraph reports one TCR beta chain. Its cognate antigen is unknown. The junction differs from germline at one of its ends, possibly a read error. This CDR3 has 15 residues. This entry comes from a study of blood T cells in healthy people across ages. The use of a sample-barcoded 5' primer and a J-beta primer mix characterized a second PCR of roughly 6 to 11 cycles. Each cDNA molecule carried a tag from a template-switch adaptor that contained 12 random nucleotides. Per-sample output comprised a minimum of 3 million paired-end reads containing CDR3. One entry per CDR3 protein results from TCRdb running MiXCR on the 5' RACE reads. Here the sample spans 1.5 million to 2 million distinct CDR3 sequences, about 50% being singletons. Study observations and caveats: A roughly linear fall in TCR beta diversity per million T cells was seen with increasing age.

Material: blood. The V call is TRBV12-3 or TRBV12-4, the J call TRBJ2-3; TRBD2 matches 9 bases. This receptor was taken from a woman in her thirties or forties in good health. CDR3 DNA sequence: TGTGCCAGCAGGGGATGGGGGACTAGCACAGATGCGCAGTATTTT. Encoded protein: CASRGWGTSTDAQYF.